One and the same sample provided the 12 T cell receptor beta chains below, sequenced in a study of regulatory T cells in long-lasting Graves disease. Both iRepertoire HTBI primers and Arm-PCR of CDR3 regions were used to build the TCR beta libraries. TCRdb re-called the multiplex PCR reads with MiXCR, one entry per CDR3 protein. The sample lists 350,000 to 500,000 distinct CDR3 sequences; roughly 15% were seen once. Time point here: newly diagnosed GD, antithyroid drugs for less than 3 months. Following extraction of RNA from PBMCs, that RNA was used to make the TCR library. In addition, the sample was reused for a study of T cells in Graves' hyperthyroidism and ophthalmopathy.

Material: peripheral blood mononuclear cells (PBMCs), obtained at new diagnosis, from a patient treated with antithyroid drugs. The receptors were gathered from a woman aged 18-30 years with Graves disease.

This clonotype was observed a handful of times. The V and J genes are TRBV13 and TRBJ2-6; D not resolved. There are 15 residues in the CDR3. V was shortened by 6 bases and J by 0 bases, with 9 bases between the two germline ends. Germline CDR1 PRHDT, CDR2 FYEKMQ (reference sequence). CDR3 DNA: TGTGCCAGCAGTTCTCAACGCTCTGGGGCCAACGTCCTGACTTTC. Translated: CASSSQRSGANVLTF.

The CDR3 spells CASSQLTVNQPQHF. The CDR3 bases are TGCGCCAGCAGCCAATTAACAGTTAATCAGCCCCAGCATTTT. The gene calls are TRBV4-1 and TRBJ1-5; no reliable D call. The length of the CDR3 is 14 residues. V was shortened by 2 bases and J by 4 bases, with 9 bases between the two germline ends. The germline gives CDR1 MGHRA, CDR2 YSYEKL.

This sequence joins TRBV5-1 and TRBJ2-7, with TRBD2 identical over 9 bases. Germline CDR1 and CDR2: SGHRS and YFSETQ. The trim removed 3 bases at V and 3 bases at J, leaving 7 bases unmatched. This CDR3 comprises 15 residues. CDR3 protein: CASSSITSGLYEQYF. DNA for the CDR3: TGCGCCAGCAGCTCGATAACTAGCGGGCTCTACGAGCAGTACTTC.

There are a few counts of this clonotype. The chain joins TRBV20-1 to TRBJ2-1; D is possibly TRBD2 (5 bases). Germline assignment: CDR1 DFQATT and CDR2 SNEGSKA (reference sequence). The CDR3 consists of 19 residues. V lost 6 bases, J lost 3 bases, and 30 bases lay in between. The CDR3 coding sequence is TGCAGTGCCCCTCCCGGACGAGGGCTATCACTAGGCTTCTACAATGAGCAGTTCTTC. Amino acid sequence: CSAPPGRGLSLGFYNEQFF.

This clonotype was seen only a few times. This rearrangement joins TRBV7-2 to TRBJ1-6, with D maybe TRBD1 (5 bases). This CDR3 contains 16 residues. CDR1 SGHTA and CDR2 FQGNSA come from the germline V gene. V lost 1 base and J lost 6, with 13 bases in between. In DNA form, the CDR3 reads TGTGCCAGCAGCTTAGGTAGCCGGGGGACTAATTCACCCCTCCACTTT. The encoded protein is CASSLGSRGTNSPLHF.

The V call is TRBV11-3, the J call TRBJ2-2; TRBD1 matches 7 bases. The CDR3 is made up of 15 amino acids. The J segment lost 1 base and the V segment lost 3 bases, leaving 2 bases of the junction unmatched. Germline CDR1 reads SGHNT; CDR2 reads YENEEA. The CDR3: CASSFGQVNTGELFF. For the CDR3, the DNA is TGTGCCAGCAGCTTCGGACAGGTGAACACCGGGGAGCTGTTTTTT.

The chain is built from TRBV13 and TRBJ1-3, with 7 bases that match TRBD1. The CDR3 is 15 residues long. V trimming: 5 bases; J trimming: 4 bases; junction bases outside the gene matches: 8. From germline, CDR1 is PRHDT and CDR2 FYEKMQ (reference sequence). CDR3 bases: TGTGCCAGCAGCCGTTGGGACAGTCGCGGAAACACCATATATTTT. As protein: CASSRWDSRGNTIYF.

This clonotype was seen at least ten times. The chain has TRBV6-2 or TRBV6-3 and TRBJ1-5; no definite D call. V lost 5 bases to trimming and J lost 4 bases, with 9 bases between them. CDR1 MNHEY and CDR2 SVGEGT come from the germline V gene. The CDR3 totals 13 residues. CDR3 protein: CASSISRNQPQHF. The CDR3 DNA is TGTGCCAGCAGTATTTCTCGGAATCAGCCCCAGCATTTT.

This chain links TRBV29-1 with TRBJ1-1; unclear D gene. The CDR3 consists of 13 residues. Trimming removed 6 bases from V and 0 bases from J, with 11 bases in between. The germline CDR1 and CDR2 sequences are SQVTM and ANQGSEA. CDR3 sequence (DNA): TGCAGCGTCTCCGAGTTGGTGAACACTGAAGCTTTCTTT. Translating gives CSVSELVNTEAFF.

This clonotype has just a few counts. The chain is built from TRBV4-2 and TRBJ1-3; TRBD1 agrees at 8 bases. Germline CDR1 reads LGHNA; CDR2 reads YNFKEQ. Trimming at V came to 1 base and at J to 4 bases, leaving 3 bases not matched to a gene. This CDR3 is built from 15 residues. In nucleotides, the CDR3 is TGTGCCAGCAGCCAAGCACAGGGGGAGGGAAACACCATATATTTT. Protein sequence: CASSQAQGEGNTIYF.

This clonotype was recorded at least ten times. The chain employs TRBV7-2 and TRBJ2-2; perhaps TRBD1 as D (6 bases). Per germline, CDR1 SGHTA and CDR2 FQGNSA. The V and J ends lost 4 bases and 6 bases respectively, with 15 bases between them. The CDR3 sequence is 15 residues long. CDR3 coding DNA: TGTGCCAGCAGCTCCCAAGGGGGTTGGGCCGGGGAGCTGTTTTTT. It codes for CASSSQGGWAGELFF.

At least ten counts were recorded for this clonotype. The genes are TRBV28 and TRBJ1-2; no firm D call. CDR1 and CDR2 (germline): MDHEN, SYDVKM. The V and J ends lost 7 bases and 3 bases respectively, with 18 bases between them. The CDR3 is 15 amino acids. CDR3 sequence (DNA): TGTGCCAGCACCGTTTTGGGTATGGACGACTATGGCTACACCTTC. Translation gives CASTVLGMDDYGYTF.